The 32 T cell receptor beta chains listed next were all sequenced from one sample in a study of blood T cell repertoires in COVID-19. Sequencing was performed with immunoSEQ multiplex PCR; in TCRdb, only in-frame clones are kept and a portion is missing. The sample contains around 99,000 clones, roughly 88% of which appear only once. The specimen was peripheral blood. These receptors were obtained from an elderly woman with active or convalescent COVID-19.

The rearrangement links TRBV7-9 to TRBJ1-5, with no clear D. Germline V gene data show CDR1 as SEHNR and CDR2 as FQNEAQ (reference sequence). The CDR3 is 15 residues long. V shed 1 base and J shed 3 bases, with 10 bases lying between them. In DNA, the CDR3 is TGTGCCAGCAGCTTAGGCCGGGGAGTCAATCAGCCCCAGCATTTT. It yields the protein CASSLGRGVNQPQHF.

The rearrangement links TRBV6-1 to TRBJ1-1; perhaps TRBD1 as D (5 bases). This CDR3 region has 16 residues. The V end lost 0 bases, the J end lost 4 bases, and 15 bases lay between the germline ends. Germline V CDR1 and CDR2: MNHNS, SASEGT. The CDR3 region is CASSEAPQGFSTEAFF. For the CDR3, the DNA is TGTGCCAGCAGTGAAGCGCCCCAGGGATTCAGCACTGAAGCTTTCTTT.

The chain is built from TRBV19 and TRBJ1-1; TRBD1 matches at 7 bases. J was trimmed by 1 base and V by 7 bases; bases with no gene match: 9. The germline V gene has CDR1 LNHDA and CDR2 SQIVND (reference sequence). This CDR3 comprises 15 residues. Here the CDR3 reads CASTVNRGRNTEAFF. DNA for the CDR3: TGTGCCAGTACCGTGAACAGGGGACGGAACACTGAAGCTTTCTTT.

The chain joins TRBV2 to TRBJ2-5; D ambiguous. Trimming shortened V by 4 bases and J by 5 bases, and 11 bases separated the two germline ends. The CDR3 is 13 amino acids. Germline CDR1 reads SNHLY; CDR2 reads FYNNEI. DNA of the CDR3: TGTGCCAGCAGTGTAGAGATTAGCGAGACCCAGTACTTC. Protein: CASSVEISETQYF.

The CDR3 DNA follows: TGTGCCAGCAGCAAAGGGGACAGGAGGTGCCAGCCCCAGCATTTT. It yields the protein CASSKGDRRCQPQHF. The rearrangement joins TRBV21-1 to TRBJ1-5; whether TRBD1, the table's D call, matches the DNA was not checked. TRBV21-1 is annotated as a pseudogene. This CDR3 is 15 amino acids long.

V usage is TRBV10-2 and J usage is TRBJ1-1; 9 bases line up with TRBD1. The CDR3 extends over 13 amino acids. CDR1 and CDR2 (germline): WSHSY, SAAADI. The junction had 9 bases not matched to a gene; V was cut back by 5 bases and J by 11 bases. CDR3 bases: TGCGCCAGCAGTTCAACAGGGGGCGCGTGGGCTTTCTTT. It encodes CASSSTGGAWAFF.

This clone is a singleton in its sample. The chain employs TRBV28 and TRBJ1-5; 9 nucleotides align to TRBD1. The CDR3 is 14 residues long. Germline CDR1 reads MDHEN; CDR2 reads SYDVKM. V gave up 5 bases and J gave up 7 bases; unmatched junction bases: 6. CDR3 in DNA: TGTGCCAGCAGTCCAACAGGGGGCGGGCAGCCCCAGCATTTT. Protein: CASSPTGGGQPQHF.

This chain connects TRBV28 to TRBJ2-7; 7 nucleotides agree with TRBD1. In germline, CDR1 is MDHEN, CDR2 SYDVKM. This CDR3 comprises 11 residues. The V gene end was trimmed by 4 bases and the J gene end by 12 bases; junction bases not matched to a gene: 6. In DNA, the CDR3 is TGTGCCAGCAGTTCTAGACAGGGTTCGTACTTC. Translating gives CASSSRQGSYF.

The CDR3 reads CASSTQQGVGEKLFF. CDR3 sequence (DNA): TGTGCCAGCAGTACCCAACAGGGGGTGGGAGAAAAACTGTTTTTT. The chain couples TRBV28 to TRBJ1-4, with TRBD1 matching over 8 bases. This CDR3 is built from 15 residues. With V trimmed by 5 bases and J by 8 bases, 10 bases remained unmatched. From germline, CDR1 is MDHEN and CDR2 SYDVKM.

The chain combines TRBV28 with TRBJ2-5; the D gene is possibly TRBD1 (7 bases). This CDR3 spans 14 amino acids. Per the germline V gene, CDR1 is MDHEN and CDR2 is SYDVKM. V lost 6 bases to trimming and J lost 5 bases, with 16 bases between them. The CDR3 spells CASRRGGTVETQYF. The CDR3 DNA follows: TGTGCCAGCAGGAGAGGCGGGACAGTGGAGACCCAGTACTTC.

This clone was observed a single time. The chain uses TRBV3-1 (or the pseudogene TRBV3-2) and TRBJ2-5; 7 nucleotides align to TRBD1. The CDR3 has 15 residues. Germline trimming cut 1 base from V and 5 bases from J; bases unmatched to any gene: 7. Germline values: CDR1 LGHDT, CDR2 YNNKEL (reference sequence). The CDR3 DNA reads TGTGCCAGCAGCCAAGCTCCAGGGGGTTTGGAGACCCAGTACTTC. Protein product: CASSQAPGGLETQYF.

The chain couples TRBV5-1 to TRBJ2-1, with no clear D. Germline V lookup: CDR1 SGHRS, CDR2 YFSETQ. The CDR3 totals 13 residues. Between the trimmed V and J ends, which lost 0 bases and 7 bases, there was a span of 8 bases. The CDR3 sequence: CASSLGPENEQFF. The CDR3 coding sequence is TGCGCCAGCAGCTTGGGGCCGGAGAATGAGCAGTTCTTC.

This chain joins TRBV24-1 and TRBJ2-1; TRBD2 aligns across 7 bases. Germline V gene data show CDR1 as KGHDR and CDR2 as SFDVKD. The CDR3 runs to 15 residues. The J segment lost 7 bases and the V segment lost 1 base, leaving 6 bases of the junction unmatched. In nucleotides, the CDR3 is TGTGCCACCAGTGATTTTCTGGGCGGGAGTAATGAGCAGTTCTTC. It yields the protein CATSDFLGGSNEQFF.

The chain uses TRBV7-2 and TRBJ2-7; TRBD1 agrees at 7 bases. This CDR3 has 16 amino acids. Germline V CDR1 and CDR2: SGHTA, FQGNSA. V shed 3 bases and J 1 base; nucleotides not matched to a gene: 9. Here the CDR3 DNA reads TGTGCCAGCAGCTTGCAGGCACCGGGACAGTCCTACGAGCAGTACTTC. Protein sequence: CASSLQAPGQSYEQYF. The full variable domain, in which reference TRBV7-2 and TRBJ2-7 provide the parts outside the CDR3, is GAGVSQSPSNKVTEKGKDVELRCDPISGHTALYWYRQSLGQGLEFLIYFQGNSAPDKSGLPSDRFSAERTGGSVSTLTIQRTQQEDSAVYLCASSLQAPGQSYEQYFGPGTRLTVT.

The chain is built from TRBV5-6 and TRBJ1-1; TRBD1 might be the D (6 bases). The CDR3 consists of 17 residues. V was cut by 0 bases and J by 4 bases, with 19 bases left in between. Germline V gene data show CDR1 as SGHDT and CDR2 as YYEEEE. The CDR3 sequence: CASSLAGQGPWGTEAFF. DNA for the CDR3: TGTGCCAGCAGCTTGGCAGGCCAGGGGCCCTGGGGCACTGAAGCTTTCTTT.

The genes are TRBV19 and TRBJ2-7, with 11 bases fitting TRBD2. The CDR3 has 16 residues. CDR1 and CDR2 (germline): LNHDA, SQIVND (reference sequence). With V trimmed by 1 base and J by 3 bases, 5 bases remained unmatched. Here the CDR3 reads CASSIGETSGIYEQYF. The DNA of the CDR3 is TGTGCCAGTAGTATAGGCGAGACTAGCGGGATCTACGAGCAGTACTTC. Based on the CDR3 plus reference TRBV19 and TRBJ2-7, the full variable domain is DGGITQSPKYLFRKEGQNVTLSCEQNLNHDAMYWYRQDPGQGLRLIYYSQIVNDFQKGDIAEGYSVSREKKESFPLTVTSAQKNPTAFYLCASSIGETSGIYEQYFGPGTRLTVT.

This clone has just a few counts. The chain recombines TRBV2 with TRBJ2-2; 7 nucleotides match TRBD1. This CDR3 comprises 14 residues. CDR1 is SNHLY and CDR2 is FYNNEI in the germline V gene. The ends lost 6 bases at V and 3 bases at J; junction bases unmatched: 4. This CDR3 reads CASRADRYTGELFF. CDR3 nucleotide sequence: TGTGCCAGCAGAGCGGACAGGTACACCGGGGAGCTGTTTTTT.

The chain uses TRBV28 and TRBJ1-2; tentative D call: TRBD1 (5 bases). This CDR3 spans 15 amino acids. V lost 3 bases and J lost 4, with 15 bases in between. Germline V CDR1 and CDR2: MDHEN, SYDVKM. The CDR3 sequence is CASSLGIGGGYGYTF. CDR3 DNA sequence: TGTGCCAGCAGTTTGGGGATCGGGGGAGGCTATGGCTACACCTTC.

The rearrangement links TRBV19 to TRBJ2-1; a possible D gene is TRBD2 (5 bases). There are 13 residues in the CDR3. V lost 4 bases to trimming and J lost 3 bases, with 7 bases between them. The germline V gene has CDR1 LNHDA and CDR2 SQIVND (reference sequence). CDR3 region: CASSRTGYNEQFF. The CDR3 coding sequence is TGTGCCAGTAGTAGGACTGGCTACAATGAGCAGTTCTTC.

This chain uses TRBV2 with TRBJ2-3; tentatively, D is TRBD2 (6 bases). The V end was cut by 4 bases, the J end by 2 bases, with 13 bases between. Germline V gene lookup returns CDR1 SNHLY and CDR2 FYNNEI. The CDR3 consists of 15 residues. The CDR3 loop is CASSGEAPNTDTQYF. CDR3 nucleotides: TGTGCCAGCAGTGGGGAGGCTCCCAACACAGATACGCAGTATTTT. Looking up the rest from reference TRBV2 and TRBJ2-3 gives the full variable domain: EPEVTQTPSHQVTQMGQEVILRCVPISNHLYFYWYRQILGQKVEFLVSFYNNEISEKSEIFDDQFSVERPDGSNFTLKIRSTKLEDSAMYFCASSGEAPNTDTQYFGPGTRLTVL.

The V and J genes are TRBV30 and TRBJ1-2; D is possibly TRBD1 (5 bases). CDR1 and CDR2 (germline): GTSNPN, SVGIG (reference sequence). The CDR3 runs 12 residues. The DNA for the CDR3 is TGTGGATGGGGGACTCTTAACTATGGCTACACCTTC. Encoded protein: CGWGTLNYGYTF.

V and J are TRBV28 and TRBJ2-6; weak D call: TRBD1 (6 bases). V was pared by 8 bases and J by 9 bases, with 20 bases between. In germline, CDR1 is MDHEN, CDR2 SYDVKM. CDR3 length: 15 residues. CDR3 residues: CASRRSQGMINVLTF. CDR3 sequence (DNA): TGTGCCAGCCGCCGGTCCCAGGGGATGATCAACGTCCTGACTTTC.

The chain has TRBV29-1 and TRBJ2-2, with D perhaps TRBD2 (5 bases). V was cut by 4 bases and J by 7 bases, with 10 bases left in between. This CDR3 is 12 amino acids long. Germline CDR1 reads SQVTM; CDR2 reads ANQGSEA. CDR3 protein: CSVVAGNGELFF. The CDR3 nucleotides read TGCAGCGTTGTTGCGGGTAACGGGGAGCTGTTTTTT.

The rearrangement uses TRBV10-2 and TRBJ1-2, with a possible D match to TRBD1 (6 bases). The V and J ends lost 7 bases and 7 bases respectively, with 16 bases between them. The CDR3 is made up of 13 amino acids. Per germline, CDR1 WSHSY and CDR2 SAAADI. The CDR3 sequence is CASNTGPEVGYTF. The DNA for the CDR3 is TGCGCCAGCAATACAGGGCCAGAAGTTGGCTACACCTTC.

The rearrangement links TRBV12-3 or TRBV12-4 to TRBJ2-1; D is unresolved. This CDR3 is 12 amino acids long. V was clipped by 7 bases and J by 10 bases, with 14 bases between them. CDR3 coding DNA: TGTGCCAGCACCTCCGAGGCGACGGAGCAGTTCTTC. Its translation is CASTSEATEQFF.

The chain couples TRBV7-2 to TRBJ2-2, with 9 nucleotides matching TRBD2. The CDR3 loop spans 17 amino acids. V was pared by 0 bases and J by 6 bases, with 8 bases of the junction left unmatched. Germline CDR1 reads SGHTA; CDR2 reads FQGNSA. The CDR3 sequence is CASSLALLAGASGELFF. CDR3 DNA: TGTGCCAGCAGCTTAGCGCTATTAGCGGGAGCTTCCGGGGAGCTGTTTTTT.

The chain has TRBV28 and TRBJ2-3, with no clear D. CDR1 MDHEN and CDR2 SYDVKM come from the germline V gene. This CDR3 has 15 residues. The germline V and J ends were trimmed by 5 bases and 1 base, with 13 bases remaining between them. In DNA, the CDR3 is TGTGCCAGCAGTCCCGGAGCCTATCGCACAGATACGCAGTATTTT. Its translation: CASSPGAYRTDTQYF.

The chain uses TRBV19 and TRBJ1-1; D gene uncertain. The CDR3 totals 15 residues. V was trimmed by 5 bases and J by 0 bases, leaving 13 bases between them. CDR1 and CDR2 (germline): LNHDA, SQIVND (reference sequence). The CDR3 loop reads CASSSRDLMNTEAFF. In nucleotides, the CDR3 is TGTGCCAGTAGTTCCAGAGACTTGATGAACACTGAAGCTTTCTTT.

V is TRBV19 and J is TRBJ2-3, with 7 positions matching TRBD2. Germline V CDR1 and CDR2: LNHDA, SQIVND (reference sequence). Losses at the gene ends were 7 bases for V and 8 bases for J; bases not matched to a gene: 6. This CDR3 region has 12 residues. The CDR3 nucleotides read TGTGCCAGTAATTTGGGCGGGAGTACGCAGTATTTT. Protein product: CASNLGGSTQYF. Complete variable domain (other parts from reference TRBV19 and TRBJ2-3): DGGITQSPKYLFRKEGQNVTLSCEQNLNHDAMYWYRQDPGQGLRLIYYSQIVNDFQKGDIAEGYSVSREKKESFPLTVTSAQKNPTAFYLCASNLGGSTQYFGPGTRLTVL.

This chain links TRBV7-3 with TRBJ2-2; 7 bases are a match to TRBD2. Germline V gene sequence: CDR1 SGHTA, CDR2 FQGTGA. The CDR3 has 14 amino acids. J gave up 0 bases and V 6 bases, and 1 base lay outside the gene matches. The CDR3 bases are TGTGCCAGCAGGGGGACTACGAACACCGGGGAGCTGTTTTTT. Translated: CASRGTTNTGELFF.

This rearrangement joins TRBV5-1 to TRBJ1-5; D gene unclear. The CDR3 is 14 amino acids. V lost 0 bases and J 7 bases, leaving 11 bases between the germline ends. From germline, CDR1 is SGHRS and CDR2 YFSETQ. CDR3 nucleotide sequence: TGCGCCAGCAGCTTGGCTGGGAGGGAGCAGCCCCAGCATTTT. It translates to CASSLAGREQPQHF.

The chain recombines TRBV5-1 with TRBJ2-5; 7 bases align to TRBD1. The CDR3 runs 17 residues. Germline trimming cut 3 bases from V and 3 bases from J; bases unmatched to any gene: 14. The germline gives CDR1 SGHRS, CDR2 YFSETQ. The CDR3 sequence: CASSSGTGAGTKETQYF. The CDR3 nucleotides read TGCGCCAGCAGCTCCGGCACAGGGGCCGGCACGAAAGAGACCCAGTACTTC.